These 8 T cell receptor beta chains came from one sample sequenced in a study of CD8 T cells in ankylosing spondylitis. Each CDR3 protein is one row after TCRdb ran MiXCR on the 5' RACE reads. The sample includes 20,000 to 30,000 distinct CDR3 sequences, 2% to 3% of them seen just once. Specimen: blood, either unsorted or a sorted T cell fraction (not recorded which). Source of these receptors: a female donor with ankylosing spondylitis or in good health (not recorded which).

Many counts were recorded for this clonotype. The chain links TRBV9 to TRBJ2-7; perhaps TRBD2 as D (5 bases). Trimming removed 4 bases at V and 5 bases at J, with 16 bases between. CDR3 size: 14 residues. Germline assignment: CDR1 SGDLS and CDR2 YYNGEE. The CDR3 nucleotides are TGTGCCAGCAGCCCAGCAGCGGTTTTCCACGAGCAGTACTTC. This sequence encodes CASSPAAVFHEQYF.

This clonotype has just a few counts. The V gene is TRBV9, the J gene TRBJ2-7; 7 nucleotides align to TRBD2. The CDR3 covers 15 residues. J was trimmed by 2 bases and V by 2 bases; bases with no gene match: 7. Germline loops: CDR1 SGDLS, CDR2 YYNGEE. The CDR3 protein is CASSVNSGSAYEQYF. As DNA, the CDR3 is TGTGCCAGCAGCGTGAATAGCGGGTCTGCCTACGAGCAGTACTTC.

This clonotype has ten or more counts. The gene calls are TRBV9 and TRBJ2-1, with TRBD2 identical over 7 bases. This CDR3 comprises 14 residues. Per the germline V gene, CDR1 is SGDLS and CDR2 is YYNGEE. V was pared by 1 base and J by 5 bases, with 3 bases of the junction left unmatched. The CDR3 loop reads CASSVLAEDNEQFF. As DNA, the CDR3 is TGTGCCAGCAGCGTACTAGCGGAGGACAATGAGCAGTTCTTC.

This clonotype was seen repeatedly, ten times or more. V and J are TRBV9 and TRBJ2-7; TRBD1 aligns across 10 bases. CDR1 SGDLS and CDR2 YYNGEE come from the germline V gene. J was trimmed by 3 bases and V by 0 bases; bases with no gene match: 6. The CDR3 is made up of 16 amino acids. This chain's CDR3 is CASSVDGQGGIYEQYF. CDR3 DNA sequence: TGTGCCAGCAGCGTAGACGGACAGGGGGGGATCTACGAGCAGTACTTC. Together with reference TRBV9 and TRBJ2-7, the CDR3 gives the full variable domain: DSGVTQTPKHLITATGQRVTLRCSPRSGDLSVYWYQQSLDQGLQFLIQYYNGEERAKGNILERFSAQQFPDLHSELNLSSLELGDSALYFCASSVDGQGGIYEQYFGPGTRLTVT.

Ten or more counts support this clonotype. The chain combines TRBV9 with TRBJ2-3; D gene unclear. The germline V and J ends were trimmed by 0 bases and 5 bases, with 10 bases remaining between them. This CDR3 is 14 amino acids long. CDR1 and CDR2 from the germline V gene are SGDLS and YYNGEE. The CDR3 nucleotides are TGTGCCAGCAGCGTAGTACCTAGTGTAGATACGCAGTATTTT. It translates to CASSVVPSVDTQYF. The full variable domain, its missing parts supplied by reference TRBV9 and TRBJ2-3, is DSGVTQTPKHLITATGQRVTLRCSPRSGDLSVYWYQQSLDQGLQFLIQYYNGEERAKGNILERFSAQQFPDLHSELNLSSLELGDSALYFCASSVVPSVDTQYFGPGTRLTVL.

This clonotype was seen at least ten times. The J gene is TRBJ2-3, the V gene TRBV9; D call uncertain. The CDR3 extends over 15 amino acids. Germline assignment: CDR1 SGDLS and CDR2 YYNGEE. The V and J ends lost 4 bases and 0 bases respectively, with 12 bases between them. For the CDR3, the DNA is TGTGCCAGCAGCACCTCGGACCGGAGCACAGATACGCAGTATTTT. Translating it yields CASSTSDRSTDTQYF.

This clonotype was detected many times. The V and J genes are TRBV9 and TRBJ2-1; 9 nucleotides match TRBD1. The CDR3 length is 15 residues. The V gene's germline CDR1 is SGDLS and CDR2 YYNGEE. Trimming cost V 4 bases and J 2 bases; bases outside gene matches: 4. The CDR3 loop reads CASSSGQGPYNEQFF. As DNA, the CDR3 is TGTGCCAGCAGCTCCGGACAGGGGCCCTACAATGAGCAGTTCTTC.

This clonotype occurred many times. The chain carries TRBV9 and TRBJ2-2; 9 bases line up with TRBD1. V was clipped by 6 bases and J by 5 bases; unmatched bases: 8. Germline V CDR1 and CDR2: SGDLS, YYNGEE. CDR3 length equals 15 residues. DNA of the CDR3: TGTGCCAGCAAACAGGCGGGACAGGGTACCGGGGAGCTGTTTTTT. It encodes CASKQAGQGTGELFF.